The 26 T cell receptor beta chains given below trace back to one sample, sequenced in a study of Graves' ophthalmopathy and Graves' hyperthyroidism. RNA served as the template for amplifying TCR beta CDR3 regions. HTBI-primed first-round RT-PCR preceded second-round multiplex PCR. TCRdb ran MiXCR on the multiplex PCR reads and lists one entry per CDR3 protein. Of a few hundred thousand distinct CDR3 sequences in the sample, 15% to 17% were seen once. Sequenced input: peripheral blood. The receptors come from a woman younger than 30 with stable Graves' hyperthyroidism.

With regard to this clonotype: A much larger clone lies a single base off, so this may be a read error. As DNA, the CDR3 is TGCGTCAGCAGCCAAGGGGCAGGGGACTATGGCTACACCTTC. Translating it yields CVSSQGAGDYGYTF. This chain uses TRBV4-1 with TRBJ1-2, with a possible D match to TRBD1 (6 bases). From germline, CDR1 is MGHRA and CDR2 YSYEKL. The CDR3 length is 14 residues.

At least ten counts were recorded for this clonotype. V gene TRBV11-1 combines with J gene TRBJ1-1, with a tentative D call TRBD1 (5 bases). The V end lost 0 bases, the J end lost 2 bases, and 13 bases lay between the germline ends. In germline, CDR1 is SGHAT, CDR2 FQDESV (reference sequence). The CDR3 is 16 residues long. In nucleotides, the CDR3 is TGTGCCAGCAGCTTAGCACTGGGGCAGGTTAACACTGAAGCTTTCTTT. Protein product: CASSLALGQVNTEAFF.

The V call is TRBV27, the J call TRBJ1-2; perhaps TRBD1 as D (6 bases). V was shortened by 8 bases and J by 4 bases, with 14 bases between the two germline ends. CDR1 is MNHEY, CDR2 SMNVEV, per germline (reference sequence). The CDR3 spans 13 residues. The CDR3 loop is CASYKGTLYGYTF. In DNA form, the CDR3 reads TGTGCCAGCTATAAAGGGACACTCTATGGCTACACCTTC.

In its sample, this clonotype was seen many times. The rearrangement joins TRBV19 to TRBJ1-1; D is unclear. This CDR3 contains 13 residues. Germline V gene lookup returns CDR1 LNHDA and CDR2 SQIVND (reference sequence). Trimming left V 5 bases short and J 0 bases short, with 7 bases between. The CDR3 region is CASSRRMNTEAFF. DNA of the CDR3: TGTGCCAGTAGTCGTCGGATGAACACTGAAGCTTTCTTT.

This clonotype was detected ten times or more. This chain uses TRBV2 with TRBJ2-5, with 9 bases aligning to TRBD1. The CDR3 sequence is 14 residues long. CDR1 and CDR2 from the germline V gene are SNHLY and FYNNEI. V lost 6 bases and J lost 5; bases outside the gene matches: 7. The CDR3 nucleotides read TGTGCCAGCAGCGCACGGACAGGGGAGGAGACCCAGTACTTC. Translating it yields CASSARTGEETQYF. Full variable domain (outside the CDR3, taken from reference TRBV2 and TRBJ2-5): EPEVTQTPSHQVTQMGQEVILRCVPISNHLYFYWYRQILGQKVEFLVSFYNNEISEKSEIFDDQFSVERPDGSNFTLKIRSTKLEDSAMYFCASSARTGEETQYFGPGTRLLVL.

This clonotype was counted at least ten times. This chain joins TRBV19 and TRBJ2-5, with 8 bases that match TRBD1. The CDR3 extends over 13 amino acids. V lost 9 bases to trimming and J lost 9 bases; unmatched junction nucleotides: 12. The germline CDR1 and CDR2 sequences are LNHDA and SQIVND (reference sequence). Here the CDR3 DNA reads TGTGCCAGCCACGACGGACAGGGTTTGGCCCAGTACTTC. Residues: CASHDGQGLAQYF.

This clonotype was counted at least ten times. DNA for the CDR3: TGTGCCAGCGACGGGGGACGGGGAGGCTACACCTTC. Residues: CASDGGRGGYTF. The chain joins TRBV12-3 or TRBV12-4 to TRBJ1-2; TRBD1 is a possible D gene (5 bases). The CDR3 sequence is 12 residues long. V was shortened by 8 bases and J by 8 bases, with 15 bases between the two germline ends.

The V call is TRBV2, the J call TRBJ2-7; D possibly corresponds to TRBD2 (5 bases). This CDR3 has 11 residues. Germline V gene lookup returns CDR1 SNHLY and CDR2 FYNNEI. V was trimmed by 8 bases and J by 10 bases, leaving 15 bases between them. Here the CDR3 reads CASFMSGDQYF. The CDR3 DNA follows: TGTGCCAGCTTCATGAGCGGCGATCAGTACTTC.

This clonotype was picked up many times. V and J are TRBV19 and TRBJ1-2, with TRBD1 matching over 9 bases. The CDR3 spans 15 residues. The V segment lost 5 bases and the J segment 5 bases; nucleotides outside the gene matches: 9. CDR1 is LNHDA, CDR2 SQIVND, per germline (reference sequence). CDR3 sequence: CASSFPGQGWYGYTF. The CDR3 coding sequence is TGTGCCAGTAGTTTCCCGGGACAGGGTTGGTATGGCTACACCTTC.

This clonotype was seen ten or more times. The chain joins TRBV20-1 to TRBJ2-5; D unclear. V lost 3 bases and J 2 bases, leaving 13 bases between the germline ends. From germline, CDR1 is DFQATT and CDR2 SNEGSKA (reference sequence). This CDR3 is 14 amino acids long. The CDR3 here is CSASRNGEQETQYF. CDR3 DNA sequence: TGCAGTGCTAGTCGCAACGGAGAACAAGAGACCCAGTACTTC.

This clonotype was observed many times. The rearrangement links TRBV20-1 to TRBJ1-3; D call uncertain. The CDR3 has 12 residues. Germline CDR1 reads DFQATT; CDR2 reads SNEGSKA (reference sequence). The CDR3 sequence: CRPGSSGNTIYF. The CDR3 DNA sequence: TGCAGGCCAGGTAGCTCTGGAAACACCATATATTTT.

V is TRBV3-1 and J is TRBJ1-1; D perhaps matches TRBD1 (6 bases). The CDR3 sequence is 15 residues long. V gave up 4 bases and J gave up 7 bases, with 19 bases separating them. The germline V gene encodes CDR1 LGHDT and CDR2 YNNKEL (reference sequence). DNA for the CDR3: TGTGCCAGCAGCCTAGGTAGTTCAGGGGCAAGTGAAGCTTTCTTT. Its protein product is CASSLGSSGASEAFF.

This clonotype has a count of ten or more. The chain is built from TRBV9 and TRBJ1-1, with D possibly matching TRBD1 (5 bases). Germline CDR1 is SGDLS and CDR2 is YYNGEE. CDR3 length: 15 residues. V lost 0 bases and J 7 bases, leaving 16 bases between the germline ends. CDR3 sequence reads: CASSVAGGRDGEAFF. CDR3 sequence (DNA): TGTGCCAGCAGCGTAGCCGGGGGGAGGGACGGTGAAGCTTTCTTT. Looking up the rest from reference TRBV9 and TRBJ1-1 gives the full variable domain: DSGVTQTPKHLITATGQRVTLRCSPRSGDLSVYWYQQSLDQGLQFLIQYYNGEERAKGNILERFSAQQFPDLHSELNLSSLELGDSALYFCASSVAGGRDGEAFFGQGTRLTVV.

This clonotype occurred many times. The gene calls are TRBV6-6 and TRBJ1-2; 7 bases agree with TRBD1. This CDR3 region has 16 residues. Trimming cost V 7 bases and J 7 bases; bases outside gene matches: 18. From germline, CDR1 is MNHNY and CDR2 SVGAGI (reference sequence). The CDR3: CASTSTGLNFFAGYTF. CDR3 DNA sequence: TGTGCCAGCACCTCGACAGGGTTAAATTTTTTCGCTGGCTACACCTTC.

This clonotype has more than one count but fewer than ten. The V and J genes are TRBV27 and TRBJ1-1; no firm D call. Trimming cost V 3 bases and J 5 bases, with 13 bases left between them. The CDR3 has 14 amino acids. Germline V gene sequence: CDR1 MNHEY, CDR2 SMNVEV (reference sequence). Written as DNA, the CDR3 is TGTGCCAGCAGTTTTGCTGCGGGTGGAACTGAAGCTTTCTTT. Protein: CASSFAAGGTEAFF.

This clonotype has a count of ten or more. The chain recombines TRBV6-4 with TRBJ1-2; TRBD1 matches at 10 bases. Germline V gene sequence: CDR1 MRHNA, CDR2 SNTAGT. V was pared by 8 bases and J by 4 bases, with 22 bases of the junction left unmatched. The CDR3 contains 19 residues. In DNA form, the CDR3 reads TGTGCCAGCTCCCAATATTCCGGGACAGGGGCGCTAGAGCGCTATGGCTACACCTTC. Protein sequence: CASSQYSGTGALERYGYTF.

CDR3 nucleotide sequence: TGTGCCAGCTCTCAGGGTCCGTTGGGCTTCAGGTCACCCCTCCACTTT. It yields the protein CASSQGPLGFRSPLHF. The chain links TRBV18 to TRBJ1-6; a possible D gene is TRBD1 (5 bases). The V end was cut by 6 bases, the J end by 10 bases, with 22 bases between. The CDR3 runs to 16 residues. Germline values: CDR1 KGHSH, CDR2 LQKENI.

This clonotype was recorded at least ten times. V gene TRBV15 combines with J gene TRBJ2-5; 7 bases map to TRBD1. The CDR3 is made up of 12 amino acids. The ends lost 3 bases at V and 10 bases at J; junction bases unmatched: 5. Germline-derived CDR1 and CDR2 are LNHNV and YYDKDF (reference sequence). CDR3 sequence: CATSSFQGDQYF. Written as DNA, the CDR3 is TGTGCCACCAGCAGCTTCCAGGGGGACCAGTACTTC.

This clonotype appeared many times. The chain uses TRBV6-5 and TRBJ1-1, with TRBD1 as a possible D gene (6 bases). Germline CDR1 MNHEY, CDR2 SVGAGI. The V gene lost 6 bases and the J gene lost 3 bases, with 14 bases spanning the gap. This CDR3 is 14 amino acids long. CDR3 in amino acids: CASRLDGGDTEAFF. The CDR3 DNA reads TGTGCCAGCAGGCTCGATGGGGGCGACACTGAAGCTTTCTTT.

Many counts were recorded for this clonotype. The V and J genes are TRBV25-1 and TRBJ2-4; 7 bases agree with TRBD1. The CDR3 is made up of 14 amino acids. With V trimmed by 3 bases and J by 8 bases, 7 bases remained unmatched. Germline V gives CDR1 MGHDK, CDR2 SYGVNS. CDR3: CASSDVGTADIQYF. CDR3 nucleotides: TGTGCCAGCAGTGACGTCGGGACAGCGGACATTCAGTACTTC.

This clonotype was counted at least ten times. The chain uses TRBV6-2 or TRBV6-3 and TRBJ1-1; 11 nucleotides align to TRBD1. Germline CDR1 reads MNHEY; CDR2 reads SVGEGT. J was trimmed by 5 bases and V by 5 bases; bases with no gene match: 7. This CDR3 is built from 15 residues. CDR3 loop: CASSPGQGAYTEAFF. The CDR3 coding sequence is TGTGCCAGCAGTCCCGGACAGGGGGCATATACTGAAGCTTTCTTT.

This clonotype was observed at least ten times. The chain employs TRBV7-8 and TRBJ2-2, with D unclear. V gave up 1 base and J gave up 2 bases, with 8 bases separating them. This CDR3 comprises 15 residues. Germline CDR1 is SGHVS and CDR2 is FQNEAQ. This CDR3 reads CASSLGSPNTGELFF. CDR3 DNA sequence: TGTGCCAGCAGCTTAGGGTCACCAAACACCGGGGAGCTGTTTTTT. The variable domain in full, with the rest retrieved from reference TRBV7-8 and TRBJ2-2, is GAGVSQSPRYKVAKRGQDVALRCDPISGHVSLFWYQQALGQGPEFLTYFQNEAQLDKSGLPSDRFFAERPEGSVSTLKIQRTQQEDSAVYLCASSLGSPNTGELFFGEGSRLTVL.

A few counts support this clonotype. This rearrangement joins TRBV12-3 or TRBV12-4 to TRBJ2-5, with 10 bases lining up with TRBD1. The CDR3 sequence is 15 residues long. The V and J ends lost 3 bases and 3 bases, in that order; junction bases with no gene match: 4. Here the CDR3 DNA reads TGTGCCAGCAGTTTGTCGACAGGGGGCGAAGAGACCCAGTACTTC. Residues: CASSLSTGGEETQYF.

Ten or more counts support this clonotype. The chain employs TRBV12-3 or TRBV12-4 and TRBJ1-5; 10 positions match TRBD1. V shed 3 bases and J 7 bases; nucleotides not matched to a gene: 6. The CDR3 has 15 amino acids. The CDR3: CASSFGGQGLQPQHF. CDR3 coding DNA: TGTGCCAGCAGTTTCGGGGGACAGGGGCTCCAGCCCCAGCATTTT.

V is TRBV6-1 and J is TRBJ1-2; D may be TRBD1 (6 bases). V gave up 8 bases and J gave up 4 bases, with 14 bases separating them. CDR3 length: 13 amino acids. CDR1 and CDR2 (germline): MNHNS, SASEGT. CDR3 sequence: CASGDNGIYGYTF. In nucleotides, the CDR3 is TGTGCCAGCGGGGACAATGGTATCTATGGCTACACCTTC.

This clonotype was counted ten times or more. CDR3 sequence reads: CASSGNHSSGNTIYF. The CDR3 DNA sequence: TGTGCCAGCAGTGGAAATCATAGCTCTGGAAACACCATATATTTT. The chain combines TRBV6-1 with TRBJ1-3; D call uncertain. The germline V gene has CDR1 MNHNS and CDR2 SASEGT. The CDR3 contains 15 residues. V lost 4 bases and J lost 0, with 10 bases in between.